The sequence of this T cell receptor beta chain was determined in a study of blood T cell repertoires in COVID-19. Original handling: Scientists estimated how many nucleated cells there were by amplifying reference gene primers. Profiling relied on immunoSEQ multiplex PCR, and the TCRdb table lists in-frame clones only, not all of them. The D gene and trimming were derived from the DNA, and the V and J assignments and clone size from that table. Counted here are about 270,000 clones, around 81% occurring once; the ten biggest clones make up under 3%. The CDR3 contains 16 residues. Trimming at V came to 0 bases and at J to 1 base, leaving 0 bases not matched to a gene. Germline loops: CDR1 LGHDT, CDR2 YNNKEL (reference sequence). In this sample, this clone turned up once.

The V gene is TRBV3-1 (or the pseudogene TRBV3-2), the J gene TRBJ2-3; TRBD2 matches at 11 bases. This sequence was found in an older woman with active or convalescent COVID-19. Input material: peripheral blood. The DNA for the CDR3 is TGTGCCAGCAGCCAAGAGACTAGCGGGGGCACAGATACGCAGTATTTT. It is translated as CASSQETSGGTDTQYF.